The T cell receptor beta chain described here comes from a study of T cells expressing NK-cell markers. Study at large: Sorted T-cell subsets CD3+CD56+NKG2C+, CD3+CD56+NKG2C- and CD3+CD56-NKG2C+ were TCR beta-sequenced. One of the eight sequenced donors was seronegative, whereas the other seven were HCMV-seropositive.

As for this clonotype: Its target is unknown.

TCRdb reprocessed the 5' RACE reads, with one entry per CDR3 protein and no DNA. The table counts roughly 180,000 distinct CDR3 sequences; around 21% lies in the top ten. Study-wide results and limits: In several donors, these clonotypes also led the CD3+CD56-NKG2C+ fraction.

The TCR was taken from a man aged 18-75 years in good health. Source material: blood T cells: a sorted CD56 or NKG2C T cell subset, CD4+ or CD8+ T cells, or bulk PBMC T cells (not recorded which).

The CDR3 sequence is CASSQTNRVWNTEAFF. This rearrangement joins TRBV11-2 to TRBJ1-1; TCRdb lists TRBD1, though no DNA is available to test this call. This CDR3 contains 16 residues. Germline V gene data show CDR1 as SGHAT and CDR2 as FQNNGV.